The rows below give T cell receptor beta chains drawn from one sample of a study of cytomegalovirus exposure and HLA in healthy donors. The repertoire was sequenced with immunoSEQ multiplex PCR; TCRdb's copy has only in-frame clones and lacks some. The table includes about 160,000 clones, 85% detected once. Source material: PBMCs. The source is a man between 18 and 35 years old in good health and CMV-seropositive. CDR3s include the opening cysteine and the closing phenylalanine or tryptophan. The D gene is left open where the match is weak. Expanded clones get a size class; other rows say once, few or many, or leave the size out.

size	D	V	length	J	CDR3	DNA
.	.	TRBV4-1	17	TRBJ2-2	CASSQEVGQGGTGELFF	TGCGCCAGCAGCCAAGAAGTTGGTCAGGGCGGCACCGGGGAGCTGTTTTTT
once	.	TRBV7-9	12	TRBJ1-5	CASSLQNQPQHF	TGTGCCAGCAGCTTACAGAATCAGCCCCAGCATTTT
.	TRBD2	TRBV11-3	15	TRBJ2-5	CASSLELAGAETQYF	TGTGCCAGCAGCTTAGAACTAGCGGGGGCAGAGACCCAGTACTTC
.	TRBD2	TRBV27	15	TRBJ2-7	CASSYSGGDSLEQYF	TGTGCCAGCAGTTATAGCGGGGGTGATTCTTTGGAGCAGTACTTC
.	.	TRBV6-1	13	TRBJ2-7	CASKTGEAYEQYF	TGTGCCAGCAAAACCGGGGAGGCCTACGAGCAGTACTTC
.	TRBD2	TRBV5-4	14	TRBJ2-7	CASSRTSGGYEQYF	TGTGCCAGCAGCCGGACTAGCGGGGGGTACGAGCAGTACTTC
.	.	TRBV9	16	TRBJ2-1	CASSIPPSAGSNEQFF	TGTGCCAGCAGTATACCCCCTTCGGCAGGTAGCAATGAGCAGTTCTTC
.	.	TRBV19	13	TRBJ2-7	CASRDSTSYEQYF	TGTGCCAGTCGGGACTCTACATCCTACGAGCAGTACTTC
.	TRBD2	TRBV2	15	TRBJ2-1	CASSEVWASGREQFF	TGTGCCAGCAGTGAAGTCTGGGCTAGCGGTCGGGAGCAGTTCTTC
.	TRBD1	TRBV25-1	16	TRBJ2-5	CASSDGGTGRRETQYF	TGTGCCAGCAGTGATGGTGGGACAGGTAGGCGGGAGACCCAGTACTTC
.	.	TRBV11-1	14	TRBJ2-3	CASSFRLNTDTQYF	TGTGCCAGCAGCTTCAGATTGAACACAGATACGCAGTATTTT
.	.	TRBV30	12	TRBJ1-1	CAWEGRNTEAFF	TGTGCCTGGGAAGGGAGAAACACTGAAGCTTTCTTT
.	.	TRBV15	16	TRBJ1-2	CATSRGGASRGYGYTF	TGTGCCACCAGCAGAGGCGGCGCCTCACGGGGCTATGGCTACACCTTC
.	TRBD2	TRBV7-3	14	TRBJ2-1	CASSLRGTTNEQFF	TGTGCCAGCAGCTTACGAGGGACTACCAATGAGCAGTTCTTC
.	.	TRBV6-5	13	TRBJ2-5	CASSYAEGETQYF	TGTGCCAGCAGTTATGCGGAGGGAGAGACCCAGTACTTC
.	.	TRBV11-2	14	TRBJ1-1	CASSVGQLGTEAFF	TGTGCCAGCAGCGTCGGACAGTTGGGGACTGAAGCTTTCTTT
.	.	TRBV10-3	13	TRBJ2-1	CAISESGAGEQFF	TGTGCCATCAGTGAGTCGGGAGCTGGCGAGCAGTTCTTC
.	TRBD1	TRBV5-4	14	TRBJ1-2	CASSLDREGYGYTF	TGTGCCAGCAGTTTAGACAGGGAAGGCTATGGCTACACCTTC
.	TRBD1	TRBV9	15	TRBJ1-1	CASSPGTEMNTEAFF	TGTGCCAGCAGCCCCGGGACAGAGATGAACACTGAAGCTTTCTTT
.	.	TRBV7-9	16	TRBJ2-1	CASSPPADSSYNEQFF	TGTGCCAGCAGCCCCCCGGCGGATTCATCCTACAATGAGCAGTTCTTC
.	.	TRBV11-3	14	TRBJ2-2	CASSLDSGTGELFF	TGTGCCAGCAGCTTAGATTCCGGGACCGGGGAGCTGTTTTTT
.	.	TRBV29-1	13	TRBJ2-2	CSVRQENTGELFF	TGCAGCGTTCGGCAGGAGAACACCGGGGAGCTGTTTTTT
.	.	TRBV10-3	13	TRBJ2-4	CAIRNGTRDSQYF	TGTGCCATCAGGAACGGGACACGTGACAGTCAGTACTTC
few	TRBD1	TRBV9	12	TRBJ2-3	CASSSRQGAQYF	TGTGCCAGCAGCTCGAGACAGGGTGCGCAGTATTTT
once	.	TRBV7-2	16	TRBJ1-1	CASSLDGAAVNTEAFF	TGTGCCAGCAGCTTAGATGGGGCAGCAGTGAACACTGAAGCTTTCTTT
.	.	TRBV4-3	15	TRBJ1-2	CASSQGPGGPYGYTF	TGCGCCAGCAGCCAGGGCCCCGGGGGACCTTATGGCTACACCTTC
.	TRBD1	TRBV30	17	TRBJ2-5	CAWSVGVGQGVRGTQYF	TGTGCCTGGAGTGTAGGTGTAGGACAGGGTGTCCGGGGGACCCAGTACTTC
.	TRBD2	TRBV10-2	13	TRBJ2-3	CASIRGGLDTQYF	TGCGCCAGCATTCGCGGGGGGCTAGATACGCAGTATTTT
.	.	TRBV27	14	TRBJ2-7	CASSFYQGPYEQYF	TGTGCCAGCAGTTTCTATCAGGGGCCCTACGAGCAGTACTTC
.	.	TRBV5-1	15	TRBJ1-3	CASSFDGGSGNTIYF	TGCGCCAGCAGCTTTGACGGAGGCTCTGGAAACACCATATATTTT
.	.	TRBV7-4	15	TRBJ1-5	CASSLDCKSNQPQHF	TGTGCCAGCAGCTTAGACTGCAAGAGCAATCAGCCCCAGCATTTT
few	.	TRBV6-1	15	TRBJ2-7	CASSPARLPSYEQYF	TGTGCCAGCAGTCCCGCCAGACTGCCCTCCTACGAGCAGTACTTC
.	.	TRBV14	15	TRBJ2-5	CASSQDAGSQETQYF	TGTGCCAGCAGCCAAGACGCGGGGAGCCAAGAGACCCAGTACTTC
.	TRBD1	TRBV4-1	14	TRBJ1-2	CASSRDRDDYGYTF	TGCGCCAGCAGCCGGGACAGGGATGACTATGGCTACACCTTC
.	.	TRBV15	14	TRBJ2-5	CATSRGAAWETQYF	TGTGCCACCAGCAGAGGGGCCGCGTGGGAGACCCAGTACTTC
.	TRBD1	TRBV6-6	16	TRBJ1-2	CASSSGQAQAIYGYTF	TGTGCCAGCAGTAGCGGACAGGCCCAGGCGATCTATGGCTACACCTTC
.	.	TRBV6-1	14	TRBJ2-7	CASSESDNIYEQYF	TGTGCCAGCAGTGAATCAGACAACATCTACGAGCAGTACTTC
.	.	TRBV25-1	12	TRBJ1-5	CASSVGGGPQHF	TGTGCCAGCAGTGTGGGGGGAGGACCCCAGCATTTT
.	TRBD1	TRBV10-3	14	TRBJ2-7	CAISLPGQYYEQYF	TGTGCCATCAGCCTCCCGGGACAGTACTACGAGCAGTACTTC
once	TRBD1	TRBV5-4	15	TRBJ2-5	CASSLEAGGRETQYF	TGTGCCAGCAGCTTGGAGGCAGGGGGCAGAGAGACCCAGTACTTC
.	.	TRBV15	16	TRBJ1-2	CATSRESGQPTYGYTF	TGTGCCACCAGCAGAGAGAGTGGGCAGCCGACCTATGGCTACACCTTC
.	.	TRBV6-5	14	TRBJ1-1	CASSETAENTEAFF	TGTGCCAGCAGTGAAACCGCAGAGAACACTGAAGCTTTCTTT
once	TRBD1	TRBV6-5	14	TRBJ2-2	CASSYTGGTGELFF	TGTGCCAGCAGTTATACAGGGGGCACCGGGGAGCTGTTTTTT
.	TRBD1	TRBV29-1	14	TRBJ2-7	CSVPGQGSTYEQYF	TGCAGCGTTCCCGGACAGGGAAGCACCTACGAGCAGTACTTC
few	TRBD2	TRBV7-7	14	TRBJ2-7	CASSLTSGGSEQYF	TGTGCTAGCAGCTTAACTAGCGGGGGTAGCGAGCAGTACTTC
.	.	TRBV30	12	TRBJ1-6	CAWSIGGSPLHF	TGTGCCTGGAGTATCGGTGGTTCGCCCCTCCACTTT
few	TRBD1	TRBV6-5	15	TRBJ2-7	CASSQRQTGVYEQYF	TGTGCCAGCAGCCAACGCCAGACAGGGGTCTACGAGCAGTACTTC
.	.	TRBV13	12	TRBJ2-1	CASSHGQSVQFF	TGTGCCAGCAGCCACGGACAATCTGTGCAGTTCTTC
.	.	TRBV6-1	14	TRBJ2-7	CASRDGQGSYEQYF	TGTGCCAGCAGGGACGGCCAGGGCTCCTACGAGCAGTACTTC
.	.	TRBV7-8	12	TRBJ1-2	CASRSREQGYTF	TGTGCCAGCAGATCCCGGGAACAGGGCTACACCTTC
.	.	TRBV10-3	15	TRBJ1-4	CAISESGTSGEKLFF	TGTGCCATCAGTGAGTCAGGGACTTCTGGCGAAAAGCTGTTTTTT
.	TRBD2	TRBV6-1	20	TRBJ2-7	CASSEPTTSGGLIFVYEQYF	TGTGCCAGCAGTGAACCAACGACTAGCGGGGGATTAATCTTTGTTTACGAGCAGTACTTC
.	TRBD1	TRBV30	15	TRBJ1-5	CAWETGVGLSQPQHF	TGTGCCTGGGAAACAGGGGTAGGTTTGAGTCAGCCCCAGCATTTT
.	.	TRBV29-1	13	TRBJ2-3	CSVEEGFPDTQYF	TGCAGCGTTGAGGAGGGTTTCCCCGATACGCAGTATTTT